The 32 T cell receptor beta chains given below trace back to one sample, sequenced in a study of CD8+ T cells in alopecia areata. It was cDNA, reverse transcribed from extracted RNA, that served as the sequencing template. Profiling relied on immunoSEQ multiplex PCR, and the TCRdb table lists in-frame clones only, not all of them. Among about 200,000 clones listed, 50% to 75% were seen once. The treatment is: oral pan-JAK inhibitor, 5-10 mg twice daily. This specimen was CD4+ T cells sorted from blood, taken at week 4, from a patient treated with tofacitinib. The receptors were gathered from a human donor with alopecia areata.

This chain joins TRBV19 and TRBJ1-2, with D possibly TRBD1 on 6 matching bases. CDR1 LNHDA and CDR2 SQIVND come from the germline V gene (reference sequence). V lost 6 bases and J lost 4, with 18 bases in between. This CDR3 is 15 amino acids long. CDR3 protein: CASSRTASDLYGYTF. CDR3 bases: TGTGCCAGTAGCCGGACAGCCTCGGACCTCTATGGCTACACCTTC.

This clone has only a few counts. The chain has TRBV5-1 and TRBJ1-3; D might be TRBD1 (5 bases). With 4 bases removed from V and 2 bases from J, the gap between germline ends came to 13 bases. Germline V gene data show CDR1 as SGHRS and CDR2 as YFSETQ. The CDR3 loop spans 15 amino acids. CDR3 coding DNA: TGCGCCAGCAGCCCCGACGGACAACCTGGAAACACCATATATTTT. As protein: CASSPDGQPGNTIYF.

This clone showed up just once. The rearrangement joins TRBV4-3 to TRBJ2-2; possible D gene TRBD2, 6 bases. The CDR3 is 14 residues long. The V end lost 0 bases, the J end lost 6 bases, and 8 bases lay between the germline ends. The germline V gene has CDR1 LGHNA and CDR2 YSLEER. This chain's CDR3 is CASSQDWGAGELFF. The DNA of the CDR3 is TGCGCCAGCAGCCAAGATTGGGGGGCCGGGGAGCTGTTTTTT.

This clone has a handful of counts. The CDR3 coding sequence is TGTGCCAGCTCGTCCTCGTTGGAACAGCCCCAGCATTTT. Translation: CASSSSLEQPQHF. The chain has TRBV18 and TRBJ1-5; D not certain. The V gene's germline CDR1 is KGHSH and CDR2 LQKENI. V was shortened by 6 bases and J by 7 bases, with 13 bases between the two germline ends. The CDR3 runs to 13 residues.

This clone was detected only a few times. This chain links TRBV7-9 with TRBJ1-5, with 7 nucleotides matching TRBD1. The V segment lost 5 bases and the J segment 1 base; nucleotides outside the gene matches: 5. Germline V lookup: CDR1 SEHNR, CDR2 FQNEAQ (reference sequence). The length of the CDR3 is 15 residues. CDR3 in amino acids: CASSPKGASNQPQHF. DNA for the CDR3: TGTGCCAGCAGCCCCAAGGGGGCAAGCAATCAGCCCCAGCATTTT.

V and J are TRBV9 and TRBJ2-1; D call uncertain. The CDR3 spans 15 residues. Trimming took off 0 bases at V and 2 bases at J, with 9 bases between the two ends. Germline V gene data show CDR1 as SGDLS and CDR2 as YYNGEE. The CDR3 reads CASSVGRLTYNEQFF. DNA for the CDR3: TGTGCCAGCAGCGTAGGGAGACTCACCTACAATGAGCAGTTCTTC.

V usage is TRBV4-2 and J usage is TRBJ1-6; D is unresolved. V gave up 0 bases and J gave up 9 bases, with 9 bases separating them. Germline assignment: CDR1 LGHNA and CDR2 YNFKEQ. The CDR3 sequence is 14 residues long. CDR3 sequence (DNA): TGTGCCAGCAGCCAAGATCGGATTGGTTCACCCCTCCACTTT. This translates into CASSQDRIGSPLHF.

The chain has TRBV9 and TRBJ2-5; 7 nucleotides match TRBD1. Germline V gene lookup returns CDR1 SGDLS and CDR2 YYNGEE. V lost 0 bases to trimming and J lost 4 bases; unmatched junction nucleotides: 6. The CDR3 loop spans 15 amino acids. Here the CDR3 reads CASSVAQGVGETQYF. The CDR3 nucleotides are TGTGCCAGCAGCGTAGCCCAGGGGGTTGGAGAGACCCAGTACTTC.

The rearrangement joins TRBV29-1 to TRBJ1-5; 10 bases align to TRBD1. This CDR3 is 12 amino acids long. Per the germline V gene, CDR1 is SQVTM and CDR2 is ANQGSEA. The J segment lost 5 bases and the V segment lost 8 bases, leaving 3 bases of the junction unmatched. The chain's CDR3 is CSPGTGDQPQHF. The CDR3 bases are TGCAGCCCCGGGACAGGGGATCAGCCCCAGCATTTT.

This clone showed up just once. V gene TRBV5-1 combines with J gene TRBJ2-5; either TRBD1 or TRBD2 may supply D (5 bases each). The CDR3 has 12 residues. Trimming cost V 6 bases and J 6 bases, with 12 bases left between them. Germline V CDR1 and CDR2: SGHRS, YFSETQ. This CDR3 is CASIGKGKTQYF. The CDR3 DNA sequence: TGCGCCAGCATCGGGAAGGGGAAGACCCAGTACTTC.

This clone was seen only once. V and J are TRBV27 and TRBJ2-5, with 9 nucleotides matching TRBD1. The trim removed 3 bases at V and 1 base at J, leaving 3 bases unmatched. Germline V gives CDR1 MNHEY, CDR2 SMNVEV (reference sequence). This CDR3 contains 15 residues. The CDR3 coding sequence is TGTGCCAGCAGTTTTCGGGACAGGGTCCAAGAGACCCAGTACTTC. It is translated as CASSFRDRVQETQYF.

The sample holds a few counts of this clone. The rearrangement uses TRBV6-5 and TRBJ2-1; the D gene is possibly TRBD1 (6 bases). The CDR3 runs 15 residues. Germline CDR1 MNHEY, CDR2 SVGAGI. Trimming took off 6 bases at V and 1 base at J, with 13 bases between the two ends. The CDR3 spells CASSVDRDSYNEQFF. The CDR3 region has the DNA TGTGCCAGCAGCGTGGACAGAGATTCCTACAATGAGCAGTTCTTC.

The genes are TRBV30 and TRBJ2-5, with a possible D match to TRBD1 (5 bases). The CDR3 sequence is 12 residues long. Deletions cut 4 bases from V and 5 bases from J, with 11 bases between. The germline gives CDR1 GTSNPN, CDR2 SVGIG (reference sequence). The CDR3 spells CAWTRGEETQYF. The CDR3 bases are TGTGCCTGGACTAGGGGTGAGGAGACCCAGTACTTC.

The chain uses TRBV30 and TRBJ2-5; D is unclear. Per germline, CDR1 GTSNPN and CDR2 SVGIG (reference sequence). V dropped 2 bases and J dropped 5 bases, with 12 bases sitting between them. The CDR3 loop spans 13 amino acids. The CDR3 DNA is TGTGCCTGGAGTAAGAGCGCTTTGGAGACCCAGTACTTC. Protein sequence: CAWSKSALETQYF.

This clone was observed a single time. The chain recombines TRBV5-1 with TRBJ2-5; no reliable D call. Germline CDR1 SGHRS, CDR2 YFSETQ. V was trimmed by 3 bases and J by 5 bases, leaving 11 bases between them. The CDR3 is 13 amino acids. In DNA, the CDR3 is TGCGCCAGCAGCTCTCAGAGTTGGGAGACCCAGTACTTC. Protein product: CASSSQSWETQYF. The variable domain in full, completed from reference TRBV5-1 and TRBJ2-5, reads KAGVTQTPRYLIKTRGQQVTLSCSPISGHRSVSWYQQTPGQGLQFLFEYFSETQRNKGNFPGRFSGRQFSNSRSEMNVSTLELGDSALYLCASSSQSWETQYFGPGTRLLVL.

The V call is TRBV19, the J call TRBJ2-7; 9 nucleotides align to TRBD1. The germline CDR1 and CDR2 sequences are LNHDA and SQIVND (reference sequence). V dropped 4 bases and J dropped 6; count of bases not matched to a gene: 16. The CDR3 totals 17 residues. The CDR3 here is CASSSDGWDREDREQYF. For the CDR3, the DNA is TGTGCCAGTAGTAGCGATGGTTGGGACAGGGAGGATCGCGAGCAGTACTTC.

CDR3 sequence reads: CASSSELQHTGELFF. CDR3 nucleotide sequence: TGCGCCAGCAGCTCGGAGCTACAGCACACCGGGGAGCTGTTTTTT. The rearrangement links TRBV5-1 to TRBJ2-2; no clear D. Trimming removed 3 bases from V and 3 bases from J, with 12 bases in between. The CDR3 contains 15 residues. CDR1 and CDR2 (germline): SGHRS, YFSETQ.

V usage is TRBV4-1 and J usage is TRBJ2-5; 9 bases fit TRBD1. Germline values: CDR1 MGHRA, CDR2 YSYEKL. The CDR3 totals 15 residues. The ends lost 8 bases at V and 3 bases at J; junction bases unmatched: 10. As DNA, the CDR3 is TGCGCCAGCGCAGAACCAGGGACAGGGAAAGAGACCCAGTACTTC. Translated: CASAEPGTGKETQYF.

The genes are TRBV7-2 and TRBJ2-5; D possibly matches TRBD1 or TRBD2 (7 bases each). The germline V gene has CDR1 SGHTA and CDR2 FQGNSA. The CDR3 sequence is 16 residues long. Trimming took off 5 bases at V and 2 bases at J, with 18 bases between the two ends. The CDR3 loop reads CASSARGGGTQETQYF. CDR3 DNA: TGTGCCAGCAGCGCCCGGGGAGGGGGCACGCAAGAGACCCAGTACTTC.

This clone turned up a few times. CDR3 residues: CASSSQGLHTDTQYF. The CDR3, as DNA: TGTGCCAGCAGCTCCCAGGGGCTGCACACAGATACGCAGTATTTT. The V and J genes are TRBV5-4 and TRBJ2-3, with D possibly TRBD1 on 6 matching bases. Trimming shortened V by 3 bases and J by 2 bases, and 13 bases separated the two germline ends. CDR1 and CDR2 (germline): SGHNT, YYREEE (reference sequence). The CDR3 contains 15 residues. The entire variable domain, with the rest obtained from reference TRBV5-4 and TRBJ2-3, is as follows: ETGVTQSPTHLIKTRGQQVTLRCSSQSGHNTVSWYQQALGQGPQFIFQYYREEENGRGNFPPRFSGLQFPNYSSELNVNALELDDSALYLCASSSQGLHTDTQYFGPGTRLTVL.

The chain has TRBV15 and TRBJ2-3; tentative D call: TRBD2 (7 bases). The CDR3 loop spans 17 amino acids. CDR1 LNHNV and CDR2 YYDKDF come from the germline V gene (reference sequence). Trimming pared 0 bases from V and 4 bases from J, leaving 17 bases between. In DNA form, the CDR3 reads TGTGCCACCAGCAGAGATCGGGGGGCCCTCTCAGCAGATACGCAGTATTTT. Protein sequence: CATSRDRGALSADTQYF.

The gene calls are TRBV7-2 and TRBJ2-3, with 8 bases that match TRBD2. Germline CDR1 reads SGHTA; CDR2 reads FQGNSA. The CDR3 is 15 amino acids. Trimming at V came to 5 bases and at J to 7 bases, leaving 11 bases not matched to a gene. For the CDR3, the DNA is TGTGCCAGCAGCCTCATCGGGGGGGCCCAAAATACGCAGTATTTT. Translating it yields CASSLIGGAQNTQYF. Drawing the rest from reference TRBV7-2 and TRBJ2-3, the complete variable domain is GAGVSQSPSNKVTEKGKDVELRCDPISGHTALYWYRQSLGQGLEFLIYFQGNSAPDKSGLPSDRFSAERTGGSVSTLTIQRTQQEDSAVYLCASSLIGGAQNTQYFGPGTRLTVL.

This clone turned up a few times. The chain joins TRBV7-9 to TRBJ1-1, with TRBD1 identical over 10 bases. Germline assignment: CDR1 SEHNR and CDR2 FQNEAQ (reference sequence). V was clipped by 1 base and J by 5 bases; unmatched bases: 1. CDR3 length: 14 amino acids. This chain's CDR3 is CASSLGQGATEAFF. CDR3 nucleotides: TGTGCCAGCAGCTTAGGACAGGGGGCTACTGAAGCTTTCTTT.

The J gene is TRBJ2-7, the V gene TRBV7-9, with D perhaps matching TRBD1 (6 bases). CDR3 length equals 15 residues. CDR1 and CDR2 (germline): SEHNR, FQNEAQ (reference sequence). V was cut by 1 base and J by 1 base, with 11 bases left in between. The CDR3 is CASSLEGVSSYEQYF. In DNA form, the CDR3 reads TGTGCCAGCAGCTTAGAGGGGGTCTCGTCCTACGAGCAGTACTTC.

The rearrangement joins TRBV25-1 to TRBJ2-5, with no clear D. The CDR3 contains 16 residues. Per the germline V gene, CDR1 is MGHDK and CDR2 is SYGVNS. V lost 4 bases and J 3 bases, leaving 18 bases between the germline ends. This chain's CDR3 is CASSGVGSATKETQYF. The CDR3 nucleotides read TGTGCCAGCAGTGGAGTAGGTTCGGCAACTAAAGAGACCCAGTACTTC.

A few counts support this clone. The chain combines TRBV15 with TRBJ2-1; no definite D call. Germline CDR1 and CDR2: LNHNV and YYDKDF (reference sequence). This CDR3 is built from 13 residues. V was trimmed by 0 bases and J by 8 bases, leaving 8 bases between them. CDR3 amino acids: CATSRDEGHEQFF. CDR3 nucleotide sequence: TGTGCCACCAGCAGAGATGAAGGCCATGAGCAGTTCTTC.

The rearrangement links TRBV4-2 to TRBJ2-2; either TRBD1 or TRBD2 may fit D (5 bases each). V was trimmed by 4 bases and J by 4 bases, leaving 13 bases between them. Germline values: CDR1 LGHNA, CDR2 YNFKEQ. CDR3 length: 15 amino acids. CDR3 bases: TGTGCCAGCAGCCGCGGTCCAGGGAGCACCGGGGAGCTGTTTTTT. It specifies CASSRGPGSTGELFF.

This clone was observed a handful of times. The V gene is TRBV30, the J gene TRBJ2-2; D not certain. The CDR3 runs to 14 residues. Germline values: CDR1 GTSNPN, CDR2 SVGIG (reference sequence). V lost 3 bases and J 2 bases, leaving 10 bases between the germline ends. CDR3 bases: TGTGCCTGGAGAGAAGGCAGAAACACCGGGGAGCTGTTTTTT. Amino acid sequence: CAWREGRNTGELFF.

The chain combines TRBV4-2 with TRBJ2-7; D is perhaps TRBD1 (5 bases). Trimming took 6 bases from V and 5 from J, leaving 14 bases between them. Germline values: CDR1 LGHNA, CDR2 YNFKEQ. The CDR3 is made up of 13 amino acids. CDR3 sequence: CASRNLDTDEQYF. The CDR3 nucleotides are TGTGCCAGCAGAAACTTGGACACGGACGAGCAGTACTTC.

The J gene is TRBJ1-4, the V gene TRBV7-2; D perhaps matches TRBD1 (5 bases). There are 15 residues in the CDR3. Germline V gene sequence: CDR1 SGHTA, CDR2 FQGNSA. The V end lost 5 bases, the J end lost 3 bases, and 13 bases lay between the germline ends. As DNA, the CDR3 is TGTGCCAGCAGCCCAGGGACGAGTCCTAATGAAAAACTGTTTTTT. Its protein product is CASSPGTSPNEKLFF.

Of note for this clone: The germline gene is not matched at one end of the junction; a read error may be the cause. The chain uses TRBV7-7 and TRBJ2-2, with a tentative D call TRBD1 (7 bases). The length of the CDR3 is 16 residues. Germline CDR1 is SSHAT and CDR2 is FNYEAQ (reference sequence). The CDR3 bases are TGTGCTAGCAGCTTAGCGGCAGGGGGTATCACCGGGGAGCTGTTTTTT. The encoded protein is CASSLAAGGITGELFF.

This clone was counted only a few times. This CDR3 is CAISDPSRPLLYEQYF. DNA of the CDR3: TGTGCCATCAGTGACCCCTCAAGACCCCTACTTTACGAGCAGTACTTC. The chain combines TRBV10-3 with TRBJ2-7; D not certain. The CDR3 sequence is 16 residues long. The V gene's germline CDR1 is ENHRY and CDR2 SYGVKD. V was trimmed by 3 bases and J by 4 bases, leaving 19 bases between them.